This TCR beta chain was obtained from a study of early T cells in non-severe SARS-CoV-2 infection. Regarding the study as a whole: Private and CD4 specificities were missed by VDJdb matching, skewed to anti-spike CD8.

Individual cDNA molecules received unique molecular identifiers during library preparation. TCRdb reanalysed the 5' RACE reads using MiXCR and keeps one entry per CDR3 protein. The table has roughly 65,000 distinct CDR3 sequences, approximately 12% seen once. Details on this clonotype: Its target is not known.

Germline V gene sequence: CDR1 SGHRS, CDR2 YFSETQ. V shed 5 bases and J shed 6 bases, with 19 bases lying between them. The CDR3 spans 15 residues. This clonotype was obtained from an adult who was a healthcare worker with PCR-confirmed SARS-CoV-2 infection or an uninfected control (not recorded which). Material for sequencing was whole blood. The V gene is TRBV5-1, the J gene TRBJ2-3; D tentatively reads TRBD1 or TRBD2 (5 bases each). CDR3 residues: CASSMEARWGDTQYF. CDR3 sequence (DNA): TGCGCCAGCAGTATGGAGGCCCGGTGGGGGGATACGCAGTATTTT.